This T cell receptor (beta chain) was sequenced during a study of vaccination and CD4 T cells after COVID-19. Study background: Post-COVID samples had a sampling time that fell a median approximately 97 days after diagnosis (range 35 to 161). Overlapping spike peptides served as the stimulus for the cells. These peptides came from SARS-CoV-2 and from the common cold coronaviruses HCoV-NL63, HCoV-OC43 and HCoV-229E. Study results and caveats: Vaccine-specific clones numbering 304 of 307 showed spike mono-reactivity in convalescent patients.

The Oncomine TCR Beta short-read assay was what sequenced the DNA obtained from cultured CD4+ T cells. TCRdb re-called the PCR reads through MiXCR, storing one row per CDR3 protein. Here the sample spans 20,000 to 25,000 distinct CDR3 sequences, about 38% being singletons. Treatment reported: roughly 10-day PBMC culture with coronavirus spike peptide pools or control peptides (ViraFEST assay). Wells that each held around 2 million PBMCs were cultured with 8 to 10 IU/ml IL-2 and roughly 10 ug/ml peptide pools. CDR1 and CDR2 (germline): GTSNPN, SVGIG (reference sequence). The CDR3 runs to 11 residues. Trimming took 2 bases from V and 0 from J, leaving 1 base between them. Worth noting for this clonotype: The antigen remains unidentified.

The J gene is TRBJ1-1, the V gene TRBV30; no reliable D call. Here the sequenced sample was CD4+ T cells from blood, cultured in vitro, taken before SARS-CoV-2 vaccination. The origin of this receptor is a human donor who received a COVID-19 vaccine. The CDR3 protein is CAWSLNTEAFF. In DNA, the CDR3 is TGTGCCTGGAGTTTGAACACTGAAGCTTTCTTT. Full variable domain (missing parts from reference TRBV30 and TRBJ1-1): SQTIHQWPATLVQPVGSPLSLECTVEGTSNPNLYWYRQAAGRGLQLLFYSVGIGQISSEVPQNLSASRPQDRQFILSSKKLLLSDSGFYLCAWSLNTEAFFGQGTRLTVV.